This TCR beta chain came from a study of T-cell reconstitution after alpha-beta-depleted transplantation in children. This CDR3 is built from 16 residues. V was shortened by 4 bases and J by 7 bases, with 17 bases between the two germline ends. CDR1 is MNHEY and CDR2 is SVGAGI in the germline V gene. Overall study results and limits: Surviving recipient T cells and thymic progenitors accounted for the high day-60 TCRbeta diversity observed in some patients. At one year after transplant, newly produced T cells mostly accounted for T-cell counts and diversity.

The TCRbeta library was prepared with unique molecular identifiers. TCRdb re-called the PCR reads with MiXCR, one entry per CDR3 protein. The sample has 250,000 or so distinct CDR3 sequences, under 9.5% seen once. About this clonotype itself: What it binds is unknown.

The V gene is TRBV6-5, the J gene TRBJ1-6; tentative D call: TRBD1 (6 bases). The clonotype was recovered from a male patient aged 10 to 17 who had a stem cell transplant for acute lymphoblastic leukemia, so the T cells may come from the graft donor. Sequenced material: PBMCs, mostly from graft donor cells, taken 180 days after TCRalphabeta/CD19-depleted stem cell transplant. CDR3 in amino acids: CASSFSGTHINSPLHF. CDR3 bases: TGTGCCAGCAGTTTCTCCGGGACACATATCAATTCACCCCTCCACTTT.